Following are 10 T cell receptor beta chains from one sample sequenced in a study of cytomegalovirus exposure and HLA in healthy donors. Researchers ran the PCR with 60 Vbeta and 13 Jbeta primers. TCRdb's copy holds only in-frame clones and misses some; the assay was immunoSEQ multiplex PCR. The data show about 160,000 clones, around 86% seen once. The sample comprised PBMCs. The receptor set was obtained from a human donor in good health.

J is TRBJ1-4 and V is TRBV9; D is uncertain. From germline, CDR1 is SGDLS and CDR2 YYNGEE. CDR3 length equals 16 residues. V lost 0 bases to trimming and J lost 0 bases, with 9 bases between them. The CDR3 nucleotides are TGTGCCAGCAGCGTAGCTACAGCAGCAACTAATGAAAAACTGTTTTTT. It translates to CASSVATAATNEKLFF.

With regard to this clone: One junction end disagrees with the germline gene, perhaps due to a read error. The chain is built from TRBV5-8 and TRBJ1-3; D is possibly TRBD1 (5 bases). Germline CDR1 and CDR2: SGHTS and YDEGEE. This CDR3 comprises 11 residues. CDR3 sequence reads: CASRLTWGSQF. The CDR3, as DNA: TGTGCCAGCAGACTGACTTGGGGCTCCCAATTT.

This clone was observed once. The chain has TRBV7-3 and TRBJ2-1; a weak D match, TRBD1 (6 bases). CDR1 is SGHTA and CDR2 is FQGTGA in the germline V gene. The CDR3 consists of 16 residues. V lost 3 bases and J 2 bases, leaving 14 bases between the germline ends. This CDR3 is CASSFPGVTPYNEQFF. CDR3 bases: TGTGCCAGCAGCTTTCCAGGGGTTACTCCCTACAATGAGCAGTTCTTC. Drawing the rest from reference TRBV7-3 and TRBJ2-1, the complete variable domain is GAGVSQTPSNKVTEKGKYVELRCDPISGHTALYWYRQSLGQGPEFLIYFQGTGAADDSGLPNDRFFAVRPEGSVSTLKIQRTERGDSAVYLCASSFPGVTPYNEQFFGPGTRLTVL.

The rearrangement joins TRBV5-7 to TRBJ1-1; 7 bases match TRBD1. TRBV5-7 is marked as an open reading frame, function uncertain. The CDR3 covers 18 residues. J gave up 0 bases and V 3 bases, and 14 bases lay outside the gene matches. The CDR3 protein is CASSYPKQGTSLNTEAFF. In nucleotides, the CDR3 is TGTGCCAGCAGCTACCCTAAACAGGGGACCAGTTTGAACACTGAAGCTTTCTTT.

The J gene is TRBJ2-3, the V gene TRBV5-6; 10 bases are a match to TRBD2. V shed 4 bases, J shed 5 bases, and the junction held 13 bases outside the gene matches. In germline, CDR1 is SGHDT, CDR2 YYEEEE. The CDR3 is 17 amino acids. DNA for the CDR3: TGTGCCAGCAGCGACAGACTAGCGGGTAGGAGGGTAGATACGCAGTATTTT. This sequence encodes CASSDRLAGRRVDTQYF.

This chain joins TRBV14 and TRBJ1-1, with 10 nucleotides matching TRBD1. The trim removed 0 bases at V and 8 bases at J, leaving 6 bases unmatched. The CDR3 covers 15 residues. Germline assignment: CDR1 SGHDN and CDR2 FVKESK. The CDR3: CASSQDRDRGDEAFF. The CDR3 DNA reads as TGTGCCAGCAGCCAAGATAGGGACAGGGGCGACGAAGCTTTCTTT.

This clone was seen a single time. The chain carries TRBV9 and TRBJ1-2; 7 bases agree with TRBD1. The CDR3 consists of 16 residues. In germline, CDR1 is SGDLS, CDR2 YYNGEE. The J segment lost 2 bases and the V segment lost 4 bases, leaving 11 bases of the junction unmatched. The CDR3 region is CASSQIGIGGNYGYTF. The DNA for the CDR3 is TGTGCCAGCAGCCAGATAGGGATAGGGGGCAACTATGGCTACACCTTC.

The chain combines TRBV5-1 with TRBJ2-2, with TRBD2 identical over 13 bases. The CDR3 is 18 amino acids. V dropped 4 bases and J dropped 5; count of bases not matched to a gene: 11. CDR1 SGHRS and CDR2 YFSETQ come from the germline V gene. The CDR3 DNA sequence: TGCGCCAGCAGCGGCGCTGGACTAGCGGGGGCCGGGACCGGGGAGCTGTTTTTT. This encodes CASSGAGLAGAGTGELFF.

The rearrangement uses TRBV9 and TRBJ1-5; no definite D call. V was cut by 5 bases and J by 3 bases, with 12 bases left in between. The CDR3 is 14 residues long. Germline V lookup: CDR1 SGDLS, CDR2 YYNGEE. CDR3 DNA sequence: TGTGCCAGCAGTGGTTCAGGATTCAATCAGCCCCAGCATTTT. This codes for CASSGSGFNQPQHF.

The gene calls are TRBV5-1 and TRBJ1-4; weak D call: TRBD1 (6 bases). Trimming pared 0 bases from V and 5 bases from J, leaving 11 bases between. The CDR3 spans 15 residues. Germline V gene sequence: CDR1 SGHRS, CDR2 YFSETQ. The CDR3: CASSLGGQQNEKLFF. CDR3 DNA sequence: TGCGCCAGCAGCTTGGGAGGACAGCAAAATGAAAAACTGTTTTTT.